This T cell receptor beta chain emerged from a study of T-cell memory formation after mild COVID-19. Study overall: The study found TCR clusters largely donor specific. Study-wide points: Later expanders leaned CD4+, whereas day 15 to 85 contracting clones were balanced CD4/CD8. Nothing confirmed that second-wave clones peaking on day 37 were specific for SARS-CoV-2. Detection of some responders pre-infection suggested pre-existing cross-reactive memory T cells participated.

The CDR3 extends over 15 amino acids. Trimming took off 0 bases at V and 4 bases at J, with 15 bases between the two ends. CDR1 is SQVTM and CDR2 is ANQGSEA in the germline V gene. TCRdb re-derived calls from the 5' RACE reads in MiXCR, one entry per CDR3 protein. This table holds about 82,000 distinct CDR3 sequences, about 15% found once. To note about this clonotype: Its antigen remains unknown.

The sample consisted of PBMCs or a T cell subset sorted from them (not recorded which). The clonotype comes from a man aged 18 to 29 who had mild COVID-19 (a few samples of this study predate the infection). Cell type and time point are not known. The rearrangement joins TRBV29-1 to TRBJ1-2; perhaps TRBD1 as D (6 bases). The DNA of the CDR3 is TGCAGCGTTGAAGAGCTTAAAGGGGGGGTCTATGGCTACACCTTC. This codes for CSVEELKGGVYGYTF. The variable domain in full, with the rest retrieved from reference TRBV29-1 and TRBJ1-2, is SAVISQKPSRDICQRGTSLTIQCQVDSQVTMMFWYRQQPGQSLTLIATANQGSEATYESGFVIDKFPISRPNLTFSTLTVSNMSPEDSSIYLCSVEELKGGVYGYTFGSGTRLTVV.